These 25 T cell receptor beta chains share one sample of origin, sequenced in a study of T cell responses to AZD1222 COVID-19 vaccine. Profiled with immunoSEQ multiplex PCR; TCRdb holds only in-frame clones, not every one. The sample has approximately 60,000 clones; approximately 83% are singletons. Specimen: peripheral blood, collected on day 0 of AZD1222 vaccination. The source is an adult in good health.

The CDR3 nucleotides read TGTGCCAGCAGTACATATAGAGTCAGTCAACCTTCTAACTATGGCTACACCTTC. Amino acids: CASSTYRVSQPSNYGYTF. The J gene is TRBJ1-2, the V gene TRBV28; D is ambiguous. The CDR3 extends over 18 amino acids. V lost 5 bases and J 0 bases, leaving 22 bases between the germline ends. CDR1 and CDR2 (germline): MDHEN, SYDVKM.

The rearrangement uses TRBV28 and TRBJ2-1, with a weak D call TRBD1 (6 bases). This CDR3 has 11 residues. Germline V lookup: CDR1 MDHEN, CDR2 SYDVKM. Between the trimmed V and J ends, which lost 7 bases and 9 bases, there was a span of 10 bases. For the CDR3, the DNA is TGTGCCAGCAATGGGGGCTTTGAGCAGTTCTTC. The encoded protein is CASNGGFEQFF.

This chain joins TRBV29-1 and TRBJ1-2; D remains ambiguous. CDR3 size: 11 residues. Deletions cut 7 bases from V and 1 base from J, with 7 bases between. Looked up from germline, CDR1 is SQVTM and CDR2 is ANQGSEA. The CDR3 DNA reads TGCAGCGGTGAGGTTAACTATGGCTACACCTTC. Translating gives CSGEVNYGYTF.

This clone was detected only a few times. J is TRBJ2-1 and V is TRBV7-9; 7 bases align to TRBD1. The J segment lost 4 bases and the V segment lost 11 bases, leaving 2 bases of the junction unmatched. This CDR3 contains 11 residues. Germline V gives CDR1 SEHNR, CDR2 FQNEAQ (reference sequence). The DNA of the CDR3 is TGTGCCTCGGACAGGTACAATGAGCAGTTCTTC. Its protein is CASDRYNEQFF.

The chain combines TRBV5-1 with TRBJ2-3; D is possibly TRBD1 (6 bases). V was trimmed by 3 bases and J by 3 bases, leaving 8 bases between them. This CDR3 comprises 13 residues. CDR1 and CDR2 (germline): SGHRS, YFSETQ. The CDR3 protein is CASSSGQTDTQYF. The CDR3 DNA reads as TGCGCCAGCAGCTCCGGACAGACAGATACGCAGTATTTT.

V gene TRBV10-1 combines with J gene TRBJ1-2, with D possibly TRBD1 on 6 matching bases. Trimming pared 4 bases from V and 8 bases from J, leaving 11 bases between. The CDR3 is 12 residues long. Germline loops: CDR1 WNHNN, CDR2 SYGVQD (reference sequence). The CDR3 protein is CASSGQAGGYTF. Written as DNA, the CDR3 is TGCGCCAGCAGTGGACAGGCGGGGGGCTACACCTTC.

V usage is TRBV29-1 and J usage is TRBJ2-2; the D is unclear. The ends were cut back, 3 bases at V and 6 bases at J, with 8 bases in the middle. Germline-derived CDR1 and CDR2 are SQVTM and ANQGSEA. The CDR3 has 12 residues. The CDR3 nucleotides are TGCAGCGTTGATTTGGGATCCGGGGAGCTGTTTTTT. This sequence encodes CSVDLGSGELFF.

This clone has a handful of counts. This chain joins TRBV23-1 and TRBJ1-2; D remains ambiguous. TRBV23-1 carries the ORF label, with uncertain function. V lost 11 bases and J lost 0, with 19 bases in between. CDR3 length: 15 amino acids. The CDR3 loop reads CAPVRSRRANYGYTF. CDR3 nucleotides: TGCGCCCCAGTAAGATCGAGGCGTGCTAACTATGGCTACACCTTC.

Points on this clone: Within the sample, other DNA sequences also encode this same CDR3. The chain carries TRBV11-2 and TRBJ2-7, with unresolved D. Germline V CDR1 and CDR2: SGHAT, FQNNGV. CDR3 size: 16 residues. The V end was cut by 3 bases, the J end by 0 bases, with 15 bases between. The CDR3, as DNA: TGTGCCAGCAGCTTCTTGGGCGGCTCCAACTCCTACGAGCAGTACTTC. It encodes CASSFLGGSNSYEQYF.

In its sample, this clone was seen once. The V and J genes are TRBV9 and TRBJ1-1; no definite D call. The V and J ends lost 0 bases and 1 base respectively, with 10 bases between them. The CDR3 covers 15 residues. The germline CDR1 and CDR2 sequences are SGDLS and YYNGEE. The DNA for the CDR3 is TGTGCCAGCAGCGTAGAAGATTTCGGGAACACTGAAGCTTTCTTT. Translating gives CASSVEDFGNTEAFF.

The sample holds one count of this clone. V gene TRBV5-1 combines with J gene TRBJ1-1, with D possibly TRBD1 on 6 matching bases. Germline V gives CDR1 SGHRS, CDR2 YFSETQ. This CDR3 comprises 13 residues. The V gene lost 2 bases and the J gene lost 3 bases, with 8 bases spanning the gap. CDR3 DNA sequence: TGCGCCAGCAGCTTTGAGGGGGACACTGAAGCTTTCTTT. Its protein product is CASSFEGDTEAFF.

This chain joins TRBV9 and TRBJ1-4; D is unclear. CDR1 and CDR2 from the germline V gene are SGDLS and YYNGEE. The CDR3 totals 14 residues. Trimming stripped 6 bases from V and 0 bases from J, with 9 bases between. CDR3: CASTSVATNEKLFF. CDR3 coding DNA: TGTGCCAGCACCTCAGTTGCAACTAATGAAAAACTGTTTTTT.

The chain combines TRBV28 with TRBJ2-3; D gene unclear. CDR1 and CDR2 from the germline V gene are MDHEN and SYDVKM. Deletions cut 2 bases from V and 4 bases from J, with 7 bases between. The CDR3 totals 13 residues. CDR3 in amino acids: CASSLILADTQYF. As DNA, the CDR3 is TGTGCCAGCAGTTTAATTTTGGCAGATACGCAGTATTTT.

The chain employs TRBV6-1 and TRBJ2-3; D gene uncertain. The CDR3 spans 16 residues. V gave up 0 bases and J gave up 0 bases, with 10 bases separating them. Per the germline V gene, CDR1 is MNHNS and CDR2 is SASEGT. The CDR3 DNA follows: TGTGCCAGCAGTGAAGCGGTAGCCACTAGCACAGATACGCAGTATTTT. Its translation is CASSEAVATSTDTQYF.

This chain joins TRBV18 and TRBJ1-5; D perhaps matches TRBD1 (5 bases). This CDR3 has 15 residues. Trimming took 6 bases from V and 7 from J, leaving 19 bases between them. Germline V gives CDR1 KGHSH, CDR2 LQKENI. The CDR3 DNA follows: TGTGCCAGCTCCGCCGCCGGGGGATTAGGGCAGCCCCAGCATTTT. It codes for CASSAAGGLGQPQHF.

This sequence joins TRBV5-4 and TRBJ1-4, with a tentative D call TRBD1 (5 bases). V lost 2 bases and J lost 10, with 18 bases in between. The CDR3 covers 15 residues. CDR1 is SGHNT, CDR2 YYREEE, per germline (reference sequence). The CDR3 loop is CASSFGGRGEGKLFF. CDR3 in DNA: TGTGCCAGCAGCTTTGGGGGGAGGGGCGAAGGAAAACTGTTTTTT. Variable domain in full (rest from reference TRBV5-4 and TRBJ1-4): ETGVTQSPTHLIKTRGQQVTLRCSSQSGHNTVSWYQQALGQGPQFIFQYYREEENGRGNFPPRFSGLQFPNYSSELNVNALELDDSALYLCASSFGGRGEGKLFFGSGTQLSVL.

This clone was seen more than once but under ten times. The chain combines TRBV7-8 with TRBJ2-5; D is possibly TRBD1 or TRBD2 (5 bases each). The CDR3 has 16 amino acids. V gave up 5 bases and J gave up 3 bases, with 19 bases separating them. Germline CDR1 SGHVS, CDR2 FQNEAQ. CDR3 sequence reads: CASSPTLSGLKETQYF. The CDR3, as DNA: TGTGCCAGCAGCCCCACCCTATCGGGGCTTAAAGAGACCCAGTACTTC.

This clone was found a few times. This chain connects TRBV4-3 to TRBJ1-5, with unresolved D. The germline gives CDR1 LGHNA, CDR2 YSLEER. The ends were cut back, 0 bases at V and 7 bases at J, with 16 bases in the middle. The CDR3 is made up of 16 amino acids. The chain's CDR3 is CASSQDWRNPNQPQHF. The CDR3 nucleotides read TGCGCCAGCAGCCAAGATTGGCGGAACCCCAACCAGCCCCAGCATTTT.

This clone was recorded once. This chain links TRBV6-2 or TRBV6-3 with TRBJ2-3; no clear D gene. This CDR3 has 13 amino acids. Germline V gene data show CDR1 as MNHEY and CDR2 as SVGEGT. V lost 2 bases, J lost 3 bases, and 6 bases lay in between. Here the CDR3 DNA reads TGTGCCAGCAGTTACGGGGTTACAGATACGCAGTATTTT. As protein: CASSYGVTDTQYF.

The genes are TRBV3-1 (or the pseudogene TRBV3-2) and TRBJ2-7; 13 positions agree with TRBD2. The V and J ends lost 4 bases and 4 bases, in that order; junction bases with no gene match: 4. The CDR3 has 15 amino acids. Looked up from germline, CDR1 is LGHDT and CDR2 is YNNKEL (reference sequence). CDR3 sequence reads: CASSLRLAGGYEQYF. CDR3 bases: TGTGCCAGCAGCCTCCGACTAGCGGGGGGTTACGAGCAGTACTTC.

This chain links TRBV6-2 or TRBV6-3 with TRBJ2-7; maybe TRBD2 (6 bases). This CDR3 is built from 15 residues. V was shortened by 1 base and J by 5 bases, with 15 bases between the two germline ends. CDR1 is MNHEY, CDR2 SVGEGT, per germline. The CDR3 coding sequence is TGTGCCAGCAGTTACTTCTCTCGGGGGAGCGACGAGCAGTACTTC. Protein product: CASSYFSRGSDEQYF.

In its sample, this clone was seen many times. V is TRBV2 and J is TRBJ1-5, with a possible D match to TRBD1 (5 bases). Looked up from germline, CDR1 is SNHLY and CDR2 is FYNNEI. There are 15 residues in the CDR3. V was trimmed by 8 bases and J by 2 bases, leaving 16 bases between them. The CDR3 region has the DNA TGTGCCAGCGACCTGGCAGGGACGGGCAATCAGCCCCAGCATTTT. Protein product: CASDLAGTGNQPQHF.

This chain links TRBV2 with TRBJ2-1; D perhaps matches TRBD2 (6 bases). This CDR3 contains 17 residues. Germline assignment: CDR1 SNHLY and CDR2 FYNNEI. Trimming stripped 0 bases from V and 1 base from J, with 13 bases between. CDR3 sequence: CASSEAGRKPSYNEQFF. The DNA for the CDR3 is TGTGCCAGCAGTGAAGCGGGGAGGAAACCGTCCTACAATGAGCAGTTCTTC.

The chain recombines TRBV6-5 with TRBJ1-2, with D maybe TRBD1 (5 bases). The CDR3 runs 13 residues. V was shortened by 3 bases and J by 4 bases, with 9 bases between the two germline ends. CDR1 and CDR2 (germline): MNHEY, SVGAGI. The CDR3 spells CASSYAGSYGYTF. In DNA, the CDR3 is TGTGCCAGCAGTTATGCAGGGAGCTATGGCTACACCTTC.

The chain carries TRBV9 and TRBJ1-5; D is unclear. The germline CDR1 and CDR2 sequences are SGDLS and YYNGEE. The CDR3 totals 13 residues. The V end lost 4 bases, the J end lost 6 bases, and 11 bases lay between the germline ends. The CDR3 DNA sequence: TGTGCCAGCAGCCTCACAGAAGCTCAGCCCCAGCATTTT. It is translated as CASSLTEAQPQHF.